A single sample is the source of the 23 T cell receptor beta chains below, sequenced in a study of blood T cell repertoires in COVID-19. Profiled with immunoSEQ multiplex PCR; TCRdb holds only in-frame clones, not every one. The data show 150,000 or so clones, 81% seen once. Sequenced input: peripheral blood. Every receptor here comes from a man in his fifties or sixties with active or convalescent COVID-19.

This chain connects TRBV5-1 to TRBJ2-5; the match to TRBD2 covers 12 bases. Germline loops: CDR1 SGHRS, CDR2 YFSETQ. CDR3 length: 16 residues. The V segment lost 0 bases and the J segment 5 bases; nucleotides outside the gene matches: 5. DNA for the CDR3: TGCGCCAGCAGCTTGGGGACTAGCGGGAACACGGAGACCCAGTACTTC. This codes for CASSLGTSGNTETQYF.

The CDR3 sequence: CASSNLTGGVSGNTIYF. In DNA form, the CDR3 reads TGTGCCAGCAGCAACCTGACAGGGGGCGTCTCTGGAAACACCATATATTTT. V usage is TRBV21-1 and J usage is TRBJ1-3; the DNA was not used to check the table's D call, TRBD1. TRBV21-1 represents a pseudogene. This CDR3 region has 17 residues.

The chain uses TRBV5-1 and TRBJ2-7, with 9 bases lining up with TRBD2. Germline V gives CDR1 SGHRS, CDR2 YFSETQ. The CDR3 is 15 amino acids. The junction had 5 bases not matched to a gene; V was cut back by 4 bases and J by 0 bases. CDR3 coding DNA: TGCGCCAGCAGCCGTAGCGGGAGTAGCTCCTACGAGCAGTACTTC. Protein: CASSRSGSSSYEQYF.

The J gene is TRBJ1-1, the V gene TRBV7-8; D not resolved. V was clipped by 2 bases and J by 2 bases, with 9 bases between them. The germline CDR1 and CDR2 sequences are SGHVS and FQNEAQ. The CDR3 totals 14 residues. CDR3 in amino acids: CASSLFQLNTEAFF. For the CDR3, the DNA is TGTGCCAGCAGCTTATTCCAGTTAAACACTGAAGCTTTCTTT.

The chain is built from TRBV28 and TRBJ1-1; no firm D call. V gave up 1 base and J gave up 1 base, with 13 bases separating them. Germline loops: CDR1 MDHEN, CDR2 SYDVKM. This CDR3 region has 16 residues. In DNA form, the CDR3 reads TGTGCCAGCAGTTTATTCGGGTTGATAGCGAACACTGAAGCTTTCTTT. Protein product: CASSLFGLIANTEAFF.

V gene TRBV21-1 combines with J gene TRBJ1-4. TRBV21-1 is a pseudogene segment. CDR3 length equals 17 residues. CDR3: CASSKEGGARANEKLFF. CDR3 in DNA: TGTGCCAGCAGCAAAGAGGGAGGGGCTCGCGCTAATGAAAAACTGTTTTTT.

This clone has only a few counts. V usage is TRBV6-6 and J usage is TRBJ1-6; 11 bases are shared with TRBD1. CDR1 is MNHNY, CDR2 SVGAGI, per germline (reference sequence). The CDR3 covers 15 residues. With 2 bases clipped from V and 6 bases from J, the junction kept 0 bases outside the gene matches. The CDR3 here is CASSYGTGGNSPLHF. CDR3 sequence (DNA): TGTGCCAGCAGTTACGGGACAGGGGGTAATTCACCCCTCCACTTT.

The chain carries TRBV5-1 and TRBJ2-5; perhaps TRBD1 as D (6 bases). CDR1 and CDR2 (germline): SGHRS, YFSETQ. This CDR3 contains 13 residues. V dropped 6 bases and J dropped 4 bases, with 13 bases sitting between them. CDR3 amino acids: CASKAGVGETQYF. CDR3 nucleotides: TGCGCCAGCAAGGCAGGGGTCGGAGAGACCCAGTACTTC.

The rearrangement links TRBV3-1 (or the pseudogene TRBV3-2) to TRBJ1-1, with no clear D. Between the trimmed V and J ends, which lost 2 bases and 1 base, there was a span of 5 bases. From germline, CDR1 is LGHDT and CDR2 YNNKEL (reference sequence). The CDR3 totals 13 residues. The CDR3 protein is CASSQRQNTEAFF. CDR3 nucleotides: TGTGCCAGCAGCCAAAGACAGAACACTGAAGCTTTCTTT.

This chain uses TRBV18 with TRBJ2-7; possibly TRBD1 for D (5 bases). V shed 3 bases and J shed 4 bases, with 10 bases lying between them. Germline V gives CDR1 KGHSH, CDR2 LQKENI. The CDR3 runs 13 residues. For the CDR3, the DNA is TGTGCCAGCTCACCTGCAGGGTTTTACGAGCAGTACTTC. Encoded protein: CASSPAGFYEQYF.

The CDR3 coding sequence is TGCGCCAGCAGCCGACAGGGTGGGGCGGGTGAAAAACTGTTTTTT. Its protein is CASSRQGGAGEKLFF. The chain employs TRBV5-1 and TRBJ1-4; 7 bases align to TRBD1. CDR1 is SGHRS, CDR2 YFSETQ, per germline. This CDR3 spans 15 amino acids. V trimming: 4 bases; J trimming: 7 bases; junction bases outside the gene matches: 10.

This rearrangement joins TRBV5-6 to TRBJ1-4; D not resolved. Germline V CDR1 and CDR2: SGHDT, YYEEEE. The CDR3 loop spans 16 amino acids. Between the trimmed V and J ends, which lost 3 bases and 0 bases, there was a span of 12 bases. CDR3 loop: CASSSFPGTTNEKLFF. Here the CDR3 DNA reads TGTGCCAGCAGCTCCTTCCCCGGGACAACTAATGAAAAACTGTTTTTT.

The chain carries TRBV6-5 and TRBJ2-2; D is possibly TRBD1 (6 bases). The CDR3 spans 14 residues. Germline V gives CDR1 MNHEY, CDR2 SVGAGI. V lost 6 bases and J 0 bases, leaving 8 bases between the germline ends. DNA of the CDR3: TGTGCCAGCAGACAGGGACCGAACACCGGGGAGCTGTTTTTT. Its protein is CASRQGPNTGELFF.

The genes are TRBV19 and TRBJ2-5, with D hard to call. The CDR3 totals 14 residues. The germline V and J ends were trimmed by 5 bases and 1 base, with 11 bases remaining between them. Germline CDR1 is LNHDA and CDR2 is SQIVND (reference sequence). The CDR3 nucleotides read TGTGCCAGTAGTTTACATGCCAGCCAAGAGACCCAGTACTTC. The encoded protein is CASSLHASQETQYF.

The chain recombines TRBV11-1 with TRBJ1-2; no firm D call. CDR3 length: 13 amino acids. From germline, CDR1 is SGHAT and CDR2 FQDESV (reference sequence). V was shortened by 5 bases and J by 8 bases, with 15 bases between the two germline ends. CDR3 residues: CASSPLSSRGYTF. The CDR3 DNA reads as TGTGCCAGCAGCCCGCTATCATCTAGAGGCTACACCTTC.

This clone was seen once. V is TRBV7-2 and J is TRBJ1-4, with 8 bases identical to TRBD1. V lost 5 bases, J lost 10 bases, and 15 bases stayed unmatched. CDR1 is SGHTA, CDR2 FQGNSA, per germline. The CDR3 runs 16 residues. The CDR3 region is CASSLGGQAGVGKLFF. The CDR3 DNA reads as TGTGCCAGCAGCCTCGGGGGACAGGCCGGCGTGGGAAAACTGTTTTTT.

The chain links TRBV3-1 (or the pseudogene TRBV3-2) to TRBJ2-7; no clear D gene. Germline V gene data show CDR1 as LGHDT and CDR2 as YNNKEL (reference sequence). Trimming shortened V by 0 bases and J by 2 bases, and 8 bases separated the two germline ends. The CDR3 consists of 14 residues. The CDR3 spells CASSQDVQTYEQYF. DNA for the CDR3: TGTGCCAGCAGCCAAGACGTACAGACCTACGAGCAGTACTTC.

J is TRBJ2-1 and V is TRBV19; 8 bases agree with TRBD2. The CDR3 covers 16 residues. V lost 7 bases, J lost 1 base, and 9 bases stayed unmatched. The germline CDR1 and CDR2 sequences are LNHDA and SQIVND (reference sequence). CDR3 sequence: CASTEEGTSSYNEQFF. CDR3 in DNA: TGTGCCAGTACCGAGGAGGGGACTAGTTCCTACAATGAGCAGTTCTTC.

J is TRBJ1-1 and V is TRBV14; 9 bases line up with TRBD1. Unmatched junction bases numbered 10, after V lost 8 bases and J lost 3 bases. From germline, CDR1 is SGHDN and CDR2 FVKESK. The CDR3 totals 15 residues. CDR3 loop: CASARQGGWDTEAFF. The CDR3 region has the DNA TGTGCCAGCGCTAGACAGGGGGGTTGGGACACTGAAGCTTTCTTT.

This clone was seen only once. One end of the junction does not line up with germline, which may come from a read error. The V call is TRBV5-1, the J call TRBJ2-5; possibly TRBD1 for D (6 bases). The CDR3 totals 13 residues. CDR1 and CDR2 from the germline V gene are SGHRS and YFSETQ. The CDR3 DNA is TGCGCCAGCAGCTCTCCGGGACAAGGGACCCAGTACTTC. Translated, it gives CASSSPGQGTQYF.

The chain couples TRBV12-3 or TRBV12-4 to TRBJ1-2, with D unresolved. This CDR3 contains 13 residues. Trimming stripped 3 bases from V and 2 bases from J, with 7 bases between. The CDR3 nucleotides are TGTGCCAGCAGTTTTGCCAGGAACTATGGCTACACCTTC. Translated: CASSFARNYGYTF.

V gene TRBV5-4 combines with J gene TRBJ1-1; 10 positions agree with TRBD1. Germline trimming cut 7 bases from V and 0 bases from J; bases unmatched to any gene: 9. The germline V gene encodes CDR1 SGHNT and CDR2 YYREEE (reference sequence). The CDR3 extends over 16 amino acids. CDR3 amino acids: CASGRGQGSMNTEAFF. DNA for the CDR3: TGTGCCAGCGGCCGGGGACAGGGGTCTATGAACACTGAAGCTTTCTTT.

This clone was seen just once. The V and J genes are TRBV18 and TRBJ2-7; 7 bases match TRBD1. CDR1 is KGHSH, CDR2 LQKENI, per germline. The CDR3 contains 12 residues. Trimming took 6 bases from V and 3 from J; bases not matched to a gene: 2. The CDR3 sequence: CASSTGYYEQYF. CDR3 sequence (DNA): TGTGCCAGCTCGACAGGGTACTACGAGCAGTACTTC.